The clone carrying this TCR beta chain has ten or more counts. V lost 4 bases and J 5 bases, leaving 5 bases between the germline ends. The CDR3 runs to 11 residues. TCRdb re-called the RT-PCR reads with MiXCR, one entry per CDR3 protein. This sample has about 680,000 distinct CDR3 sequences, with approximately 15% found just once. This chain joins TRBV12-3 or TRBV12-4 and TRBJ2-5; no clear D. The sequence came from a female donor in good health, serving as a healthy control. The sequenced material came from memory CD4+ T cells from blood. The chain's CDR3 is CASSSMETQYF. In nucleotides, the CDR3 is TGTGCCAGCAGTTCCATGGAGACCCAGTACTTC.